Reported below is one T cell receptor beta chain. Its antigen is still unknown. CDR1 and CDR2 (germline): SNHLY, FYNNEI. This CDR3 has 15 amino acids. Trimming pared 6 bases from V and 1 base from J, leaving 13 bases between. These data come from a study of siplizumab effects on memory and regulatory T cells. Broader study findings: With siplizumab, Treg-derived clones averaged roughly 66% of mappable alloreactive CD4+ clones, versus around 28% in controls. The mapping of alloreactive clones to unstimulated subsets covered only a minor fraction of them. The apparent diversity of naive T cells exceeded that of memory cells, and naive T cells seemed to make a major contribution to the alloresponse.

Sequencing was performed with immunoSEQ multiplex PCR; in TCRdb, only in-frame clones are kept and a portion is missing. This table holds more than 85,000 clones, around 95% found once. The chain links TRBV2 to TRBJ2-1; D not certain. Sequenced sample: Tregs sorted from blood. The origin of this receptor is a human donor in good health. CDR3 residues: CASSRSESSYNEQFF. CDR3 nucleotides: TGTGCCAGCAGCCGTTCCGAGTCTTCCTACAATGAGCAGTTCTTC.